Sequencing of this T cell receptor (beta chain) was carried out in a study of T cell repertoires in cytomegalovirus infection. About the research overall: Public TCR beta signatures indicated both CMV infection and matching HLA type.

The V end lost 6 bases, the J end lost 0 bases, and 11 bases lay between the germline ends. The CDR3 spans 14 residues. The germline V gene has CDR1 MNHEY and CDR2 SVGAGI. TCRdb re-analysed the reads in MiXCR, keeping a single row per CDR3 protein. In the table there are around 530,000 distinct CDR3 sequences, about 25% of which are singletons. Sequenced sample: PBMCs. The rearrangement uses TRBV6-5 and TRBJ1-1; D gene uncertain. This clonotype was obtained from a human donor in good health (CMV status not recorded). Some clones in this sample may be carry-over from other donors' samples. The CDR3 sequence: CASRVTVMNTEAFF. CDR3 in DNA: TGTGCCAGCAGAGTAACGGTGATGAACACTGAAGCTTTCTTT.